The 6 T cell receptor beta chains below come from one sample, sequenced in a study of immune cell composition in non-small cell lung cancer. The method was immunoSEQ multiplex PCR; TCRdb's version includes in-frame clones alone and lacks a portion of them. The data contain 700 to 900 clones, approximately 73% of them singletons. Material: lung tumor tissue. The source of these receptors is a human donor with non-small cell lung cancer.

The chain links TRBV7-2 to TRBJ2-7; possibly TRBD2 for D (5 bases). Trimming took off 2 bases at V and 0 bases at J, with 11 bases between the two ends. This CDR3 contains 15 residues. The germline CDR1 and CDR2 sequences are SGHTA and FQGNSA. CDR3 DNA: TGTGCCAGCAGCTTAATCGGGGAATACTCCTACGAGCAGTACTTC. Translated, it gives CASSLIGEYSYEQYF.

The V and J genes are TRBV6-6 and TRBJ1-3; D perhaps matches TRBD1 (6 bases). The ends were cut back, 8 bases at V and 0 bases at J, with 17 bases in the middle. CDR1 and CDR2 from the germline V gene are MNHNY and SVGAGI (reference sequence). CDR3 length: 16 residues. The DNA for the CDR3 is TGTGCCAGCCATGGAACAGGGATTTCCTCTGGAAACACCATATATTTT. Protein product: CASHGTGISSGNTIYF.

The rearrangement joins TRBV7-8 to TRBJ2-3; D uncertain. The CDR3 consists of 13 residues. CDR1 and CDR2 (germline): SGHVS, FQNEAQ. Trimming took 3 bases from V and 6 from J, leaving 10 bases between them. CDR3 DNA: TGTGCCAGCAGCTTCACTACCCCCGATACGCAGTATTTT. Protein sequence: CASSFTTPDTQYF.

This clone appeared a few times. V gene TRBV11-2 combines with J gene TRBJ1-1; D ambiguous. Germline assignment: CDR1 SGHAT and CDR2 FQNNGV. The CDR3 contains 13 residues. V was pared by 1 base and J by 1 base, with 4 bases between. This CDR3 is CASSLGPNTEAFF. Here the CDR3 DNA reads TGTGCCAGCAGCTTAGGGCCGAACACTGAAGCTTTCTTT.

V gene TRBV4-2 combines with J gene TRBJ2-1; 10 positions match TRBD2. The CDR3 has 14 residues. CDR1 is LGHNA, CDR2 YNFKEQ, per germline. With 4 bases clipped from V and 9 bases from J, the junction kept 6 bases outside the gene matches. In DNA, the CDR3 is TGTGCCAGCAGCCCCCCTAGCGGGAGTGGTGAGCAGTTCTTC. It is translated as CASSPPSGSGEQFF.

The rearrangement joins TRBV19 to TRBJ1-1; D gene ambiguous. The CDR3 contains 15 residues. The V end was cut by 7 bases, the J end by 2 bases, with 17 bases between. Per germline, CDR1 LNHDA and CDR2 SQIVND (reference sequence). The CDR3 DNA reads TGTGCCAGTACCTACAGAGTCAGCTACAACACTGAAGCTTTCTTT. Protein sequence: CASTYRVSYNTEAFF.